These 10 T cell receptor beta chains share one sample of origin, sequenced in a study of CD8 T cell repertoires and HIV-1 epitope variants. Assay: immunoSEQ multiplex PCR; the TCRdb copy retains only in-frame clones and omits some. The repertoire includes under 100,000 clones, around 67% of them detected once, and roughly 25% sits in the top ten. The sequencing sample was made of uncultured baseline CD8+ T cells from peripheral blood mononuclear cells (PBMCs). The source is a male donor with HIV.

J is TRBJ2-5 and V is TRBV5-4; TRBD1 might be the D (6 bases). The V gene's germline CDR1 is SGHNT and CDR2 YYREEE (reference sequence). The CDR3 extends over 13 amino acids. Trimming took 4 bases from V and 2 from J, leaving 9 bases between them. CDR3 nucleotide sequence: TGTGCCAGCAGCCCACAGGGTCAAGAGACCCAGTACTTC. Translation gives CASSPQGQETQYF.

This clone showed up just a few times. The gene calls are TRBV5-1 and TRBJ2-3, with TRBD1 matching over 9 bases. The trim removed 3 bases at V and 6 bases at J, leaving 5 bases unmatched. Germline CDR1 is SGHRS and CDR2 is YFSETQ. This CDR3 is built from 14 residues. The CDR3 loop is CASSWDRESDTQYF. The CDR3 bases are TGCGCCAGCAGCTGGGACAGGGAGTCGGATACGCAGTATTTT.

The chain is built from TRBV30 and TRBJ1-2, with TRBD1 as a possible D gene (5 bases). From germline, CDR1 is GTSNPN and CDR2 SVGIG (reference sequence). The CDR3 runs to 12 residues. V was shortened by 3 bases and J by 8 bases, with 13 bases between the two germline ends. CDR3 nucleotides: TGTGCCTGGAGGGAGAGGGGAGGAGGCTACACCTTC. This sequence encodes CAWRERGGGYTF.

The chain's CDR3 is CASSQELPGTVPYEQYF. The CDR3 nucleotides read TGCGCCAGCAGCCAAGAATTGCCCGGGACAGTTCCCTACGAGCAGTACTTC. The J gene is TRBJ2-7, the V gene TRBV4-3; 7 bases match TRBD1. CDR1 is LGHNA, CDR2 YSLEER, per germline. This CDR3 comprises 17 residues. V was pared by 0 bases and J by 2 bases, with 10 bases of the junction left unmatched.

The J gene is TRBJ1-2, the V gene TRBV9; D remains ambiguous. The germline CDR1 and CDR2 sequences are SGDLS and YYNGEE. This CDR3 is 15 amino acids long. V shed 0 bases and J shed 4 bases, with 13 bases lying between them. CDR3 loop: CASSVASLLGYGYTF. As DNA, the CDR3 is TGTGCCAGCAGCGTAGCGTCTCTACTAGGCTATGGCTACACCTTC.

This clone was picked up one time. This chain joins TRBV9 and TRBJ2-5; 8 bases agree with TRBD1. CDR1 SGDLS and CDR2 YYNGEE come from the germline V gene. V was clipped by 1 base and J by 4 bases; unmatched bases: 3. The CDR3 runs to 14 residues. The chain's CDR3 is CASSVIGQGETQYF. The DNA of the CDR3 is TGTGCCAGCAGCGTAATAGGACAGGGAGAGACCCAGTACTTC.

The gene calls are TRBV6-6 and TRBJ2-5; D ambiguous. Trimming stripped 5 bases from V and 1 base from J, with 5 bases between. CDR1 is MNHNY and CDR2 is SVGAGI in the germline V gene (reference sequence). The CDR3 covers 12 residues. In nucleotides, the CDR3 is TGTGCCAGCAGTCGGACCCAAGAGACCCAGTACTTC. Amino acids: CASSRTQETQYF.

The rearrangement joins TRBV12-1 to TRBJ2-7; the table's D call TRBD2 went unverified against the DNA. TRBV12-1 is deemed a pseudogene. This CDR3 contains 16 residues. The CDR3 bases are TGTGCCAGCAGCGGGACGGGGCTAGCGGACTGCTACGAGCAGTACTTC. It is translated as CASSGTGLADCYEQYF.

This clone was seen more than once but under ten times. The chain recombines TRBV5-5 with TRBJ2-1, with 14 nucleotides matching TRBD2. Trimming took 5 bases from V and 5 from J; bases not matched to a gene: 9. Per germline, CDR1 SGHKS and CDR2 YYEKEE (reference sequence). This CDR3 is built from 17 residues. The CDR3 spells CASSPGLAGVFDNEQFF. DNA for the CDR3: TGTGCCAGCAGTCCGGGACTAGCGGGAGTATTCGACAATGAGCAGTTCTTC.

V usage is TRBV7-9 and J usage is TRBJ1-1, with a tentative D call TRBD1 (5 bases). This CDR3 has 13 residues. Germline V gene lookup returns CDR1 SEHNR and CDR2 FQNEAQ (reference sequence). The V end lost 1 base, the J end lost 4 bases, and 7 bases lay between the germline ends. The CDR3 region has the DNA TGTGCCAGCAGCTTAGAAGGGACCACTGAAGCTTTCTTT. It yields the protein CASSLEGTTEAFF.